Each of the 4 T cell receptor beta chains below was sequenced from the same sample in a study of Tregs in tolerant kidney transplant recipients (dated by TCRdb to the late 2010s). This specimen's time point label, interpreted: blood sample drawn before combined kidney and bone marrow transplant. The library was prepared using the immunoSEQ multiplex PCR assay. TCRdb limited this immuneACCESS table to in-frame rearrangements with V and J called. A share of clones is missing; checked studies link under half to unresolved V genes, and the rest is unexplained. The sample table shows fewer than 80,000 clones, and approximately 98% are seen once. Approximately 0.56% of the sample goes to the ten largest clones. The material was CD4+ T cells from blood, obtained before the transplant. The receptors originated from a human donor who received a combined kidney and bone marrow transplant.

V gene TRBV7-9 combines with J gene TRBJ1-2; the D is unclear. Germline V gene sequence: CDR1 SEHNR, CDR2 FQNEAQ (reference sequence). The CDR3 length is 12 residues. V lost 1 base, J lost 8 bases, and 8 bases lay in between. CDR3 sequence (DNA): TGTGCCAGCAGCTTAGAACAGCGGGGCTACACCTTC. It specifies CASSLEQRGYTF.

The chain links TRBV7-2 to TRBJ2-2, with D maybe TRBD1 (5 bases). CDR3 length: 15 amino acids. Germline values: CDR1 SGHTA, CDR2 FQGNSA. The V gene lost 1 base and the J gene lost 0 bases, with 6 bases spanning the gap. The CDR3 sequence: CASSLVRANTGELFF. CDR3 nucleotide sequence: TGTGCCAGCAGCTTAGTCAGGGCGAACACCGGGGAGCTGTTTTTT.

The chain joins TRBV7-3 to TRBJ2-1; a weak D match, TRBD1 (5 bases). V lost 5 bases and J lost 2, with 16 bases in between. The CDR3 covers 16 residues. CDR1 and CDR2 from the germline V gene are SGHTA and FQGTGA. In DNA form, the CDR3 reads TGTGCCAGCAGCCCATTGGGGCGGCCCCCCTACAATGAGCAGTTCTTC. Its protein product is CASSPLGRPPYNEQFF. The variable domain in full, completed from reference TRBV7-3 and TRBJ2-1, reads GAGVSQTPSNKVTEKGKYVELRCDPISGHTALYWYRQSLGQGPEFLIYFQGTGAADDSGLPNDRFFAVRPEGSVSTLKIQRTERGDSAVYLCASSPLGRPPYNEQFFGPGTRLTVL.

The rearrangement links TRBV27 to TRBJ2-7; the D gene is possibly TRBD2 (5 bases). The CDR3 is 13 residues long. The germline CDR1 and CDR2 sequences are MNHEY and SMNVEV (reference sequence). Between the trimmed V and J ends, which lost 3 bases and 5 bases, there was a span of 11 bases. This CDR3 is CASSLRGLDEQYF. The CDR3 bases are TGTGCCAGCAGTTTGAGAGGGTTAGACGAGCAGTACTTC.